This T cell receptor beta chain was observed in a study of T-cell reconstitution after alpha-beta-depleted transplantation in children. Findings and caveats of the study: By one year post-transplant, T-cell counts and diversity largely arose from T cells that were newly produced. The origin of high day-60 TCRbeta diversity in some patients lay in surviving recipient T cells and thymic progenitors.

The CDR3 is 12 residues long. Trimming removed 5 bases from V and 13 bases from J, with 15 bases in between. The germline V gene has CDR1 SGHTA and CDR2 FQGTGA. This clonotype has just a few counts. Its antigen is as yet unknown. Unique molecular identifiers were built into the TCRbeta library. Via MiXCR, TCRdb re-called the PCR reads, giving one row per CDR3 protein. The sample lists about 580,000 distinct CDR3 sequences; 25% to 30% were seen once. Sequenced here: PBMCs, sampled before TCRalphabeta/CD19-depleted stem cell transplant. This TCR came from a boy younger than two with Wiskott-Aldrich syndrome, due to receive a stem cell transplant. V gene TRBV7-3 combines with J gene TRBJ2-1; no reliable D call. CDR3 amino acids: CASSAGPREQFF. The CDR3 region has the DNA TGTGCCAGCAGCGCTGGACCTCGTGAACAGTTCTTC.